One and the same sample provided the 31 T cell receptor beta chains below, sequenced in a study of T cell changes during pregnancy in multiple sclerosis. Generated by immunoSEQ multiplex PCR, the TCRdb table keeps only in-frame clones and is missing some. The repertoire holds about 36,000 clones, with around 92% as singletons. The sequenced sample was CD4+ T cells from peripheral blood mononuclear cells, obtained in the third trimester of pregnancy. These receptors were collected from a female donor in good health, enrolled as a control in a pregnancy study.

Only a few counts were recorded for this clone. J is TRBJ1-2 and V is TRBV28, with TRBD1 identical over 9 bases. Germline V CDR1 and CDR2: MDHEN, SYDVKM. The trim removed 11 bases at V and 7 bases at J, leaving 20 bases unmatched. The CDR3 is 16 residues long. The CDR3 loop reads CAATTLGQGLARGYTF. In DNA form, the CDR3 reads TGTGCCGCAACGACCCTGGGACAGGGCCTTGCGCGTGGCTACACCTTC.

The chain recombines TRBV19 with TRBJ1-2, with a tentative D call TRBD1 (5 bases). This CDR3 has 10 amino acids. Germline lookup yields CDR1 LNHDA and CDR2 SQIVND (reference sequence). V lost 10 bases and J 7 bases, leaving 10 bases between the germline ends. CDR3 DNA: TGTGCCACCCGGGACTCTGGCTACACCTTC. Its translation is CATRDSGYTF.

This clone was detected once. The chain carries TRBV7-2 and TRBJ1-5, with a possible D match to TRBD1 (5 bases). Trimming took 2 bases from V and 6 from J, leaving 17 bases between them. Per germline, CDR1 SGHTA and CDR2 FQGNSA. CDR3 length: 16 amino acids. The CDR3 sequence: CASSLTYNRGGQPQHF. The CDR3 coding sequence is TGTGCCAGCAGCTTAACCTATAATAGGGGCGGTCAGCCCCAGCATTTT.

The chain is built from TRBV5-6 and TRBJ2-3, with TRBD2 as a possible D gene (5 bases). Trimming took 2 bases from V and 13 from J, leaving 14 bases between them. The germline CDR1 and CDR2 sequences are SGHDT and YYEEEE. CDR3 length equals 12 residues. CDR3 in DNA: TGTGCCAGCAGCTTCGGTCGCGCCGGGGAGTATTTT. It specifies CASSFGRAGEYF.

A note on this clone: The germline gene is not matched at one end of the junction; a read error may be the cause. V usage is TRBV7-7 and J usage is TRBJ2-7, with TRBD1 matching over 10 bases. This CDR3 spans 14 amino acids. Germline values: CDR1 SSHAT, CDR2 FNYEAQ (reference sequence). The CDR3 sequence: CASSARQGAGEQYF. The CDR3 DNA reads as TGTGCTAGCAGCGCCAGACAGGGGGCGGGGGAGCAGTACTTC.

CDR3 sequence: CGAGWGGESPLHF. Written as DNA, the CDR3 is TGCGGCGCGGGCTGGGGGGGCGAGTCACCCCTCCACTTT. The chain links TRBV29-1 to TRBJ1-6; maybe TRBD1 (6 bases). Looked up from germline, CDR1 is SQVTM and CDR2 is ANQGSEA. The CDR3 is 13 residues long.

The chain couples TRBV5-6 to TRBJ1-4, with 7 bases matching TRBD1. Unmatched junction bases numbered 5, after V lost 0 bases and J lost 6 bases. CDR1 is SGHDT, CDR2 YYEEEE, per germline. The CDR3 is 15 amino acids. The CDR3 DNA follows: TGTGCCAGCAGCTTGGAAACAGGGGAGTATGAAAAACTGTTTTTT. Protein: CASSLETGEYEKLFF.

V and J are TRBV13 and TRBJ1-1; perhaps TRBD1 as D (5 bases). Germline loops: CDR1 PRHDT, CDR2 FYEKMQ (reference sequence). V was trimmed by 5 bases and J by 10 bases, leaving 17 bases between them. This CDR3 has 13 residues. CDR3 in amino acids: CASSLRQGVGAFF. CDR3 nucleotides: TGTGCCAGCAGCCTAAGACAAGGGGTTGGAGCTTTCTTT. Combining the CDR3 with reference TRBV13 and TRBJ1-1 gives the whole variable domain AAGVIQSPRHLIKEKRETATLKCYPIPRHDTVYWYQQGPGQDPQFLISFYEKMQSDKGSIPDRFSAQQFSDYHSELNMSSLELGDSALYFCASSLRQGVGAFFGQGTRLTVV.

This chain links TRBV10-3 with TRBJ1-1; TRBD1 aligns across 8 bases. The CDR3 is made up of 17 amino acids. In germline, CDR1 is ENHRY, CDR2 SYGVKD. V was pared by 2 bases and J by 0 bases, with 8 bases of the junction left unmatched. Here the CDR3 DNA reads TGTGCCATCAGTGAGAGGGGGACAGGTACTCTGAACACTGAAGCTTTCTTT. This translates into CAISERGTGTLNTEAFF.

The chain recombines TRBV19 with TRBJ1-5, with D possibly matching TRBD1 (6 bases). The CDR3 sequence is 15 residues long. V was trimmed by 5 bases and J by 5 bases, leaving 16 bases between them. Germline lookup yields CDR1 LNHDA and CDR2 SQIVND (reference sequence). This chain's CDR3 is CASSRRGGTDQPQHF. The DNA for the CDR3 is TGTGCCAGTAGTCGGAGGGGGGGTACGGATCAGCCCCAGCATTTT.

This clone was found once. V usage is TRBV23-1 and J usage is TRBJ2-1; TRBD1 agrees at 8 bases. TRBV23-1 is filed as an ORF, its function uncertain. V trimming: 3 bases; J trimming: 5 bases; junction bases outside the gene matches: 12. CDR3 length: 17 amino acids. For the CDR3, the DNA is TGCGCCAGCAGTCAGAGAGTCCGGGACAGGTCTCACAATGAGCAGTTCTTC. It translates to CASSQRVRDRSHNEQFF.

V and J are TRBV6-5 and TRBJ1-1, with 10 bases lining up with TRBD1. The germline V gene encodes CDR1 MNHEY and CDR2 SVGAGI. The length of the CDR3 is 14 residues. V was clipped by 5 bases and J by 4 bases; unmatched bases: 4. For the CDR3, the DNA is TGTGCCAGCAGTGACAGGGGGCCGGGCACTGAAGCTTTCTTT. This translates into CASSDRGPGTEAFF.

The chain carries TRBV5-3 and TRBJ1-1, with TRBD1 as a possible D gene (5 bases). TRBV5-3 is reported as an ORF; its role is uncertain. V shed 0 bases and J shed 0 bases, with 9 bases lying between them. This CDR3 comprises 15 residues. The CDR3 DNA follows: TGTGCCAGAAGCTTGGAGCAGGGAATGAACACTGAAGCTTTCTTT. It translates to CARSLEQGMNTEAFF.

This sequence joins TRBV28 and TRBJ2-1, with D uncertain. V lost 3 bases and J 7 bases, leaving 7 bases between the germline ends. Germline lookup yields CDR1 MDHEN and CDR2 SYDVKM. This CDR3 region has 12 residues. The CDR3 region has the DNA TGTGCCAGCAGTTTGTACGGGAATGAGCAGTTCTTC. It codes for CASSLYGNEQFF.

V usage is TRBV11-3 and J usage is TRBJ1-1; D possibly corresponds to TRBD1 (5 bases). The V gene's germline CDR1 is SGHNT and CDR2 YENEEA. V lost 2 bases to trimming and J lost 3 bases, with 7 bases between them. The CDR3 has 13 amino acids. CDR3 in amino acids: CASSLRGDTEAFF. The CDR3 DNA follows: TGTGCCAGCAGCTTAAGGGGTGACACTGAAGCTTTCTTT.

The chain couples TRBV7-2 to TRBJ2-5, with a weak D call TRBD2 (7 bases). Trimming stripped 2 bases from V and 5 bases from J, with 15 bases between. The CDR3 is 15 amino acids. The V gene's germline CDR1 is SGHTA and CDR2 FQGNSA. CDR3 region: CASSLLGGAGETQYF. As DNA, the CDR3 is TGTGCCAGCAGCTTATTGGGGGGGGCCGGTGAGACCCAGTACTTC.

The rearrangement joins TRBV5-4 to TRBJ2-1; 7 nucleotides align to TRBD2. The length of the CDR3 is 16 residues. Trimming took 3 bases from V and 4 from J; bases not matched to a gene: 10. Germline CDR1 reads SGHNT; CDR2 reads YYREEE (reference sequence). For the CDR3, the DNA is TGTGCCAGCAGCTACAGACTAGCCGGGATTTACAATGAGCAGTTCTTC. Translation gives CASSYRLAGIYNEQFF.

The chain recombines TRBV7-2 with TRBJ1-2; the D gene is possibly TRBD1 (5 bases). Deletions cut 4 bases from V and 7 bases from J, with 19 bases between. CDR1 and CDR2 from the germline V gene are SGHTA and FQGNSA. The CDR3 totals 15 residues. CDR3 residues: CASSSPGGGHGGYTF. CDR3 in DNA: TGTGCCAGCAGCTCTCCCGGGGGGGGTCACGGTGGCTACACCTTC. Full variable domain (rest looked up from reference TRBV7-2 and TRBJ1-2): GAGVSQSPSNKVTEKGKDVELRCDPISGHTALYWYRQSLGQGLEFLIYFQGNSAPDKSGLPSDRFSAERTGGSVSTLTIQRTQQEDSAVYLCASSSPGGGHGGYTFGSGTRLTVV.

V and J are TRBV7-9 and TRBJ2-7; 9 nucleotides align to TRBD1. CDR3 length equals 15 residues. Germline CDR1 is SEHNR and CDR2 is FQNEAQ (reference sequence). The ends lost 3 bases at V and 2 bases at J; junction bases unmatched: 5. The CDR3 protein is CASSLGDRAPYEQYF. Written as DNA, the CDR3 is TGTGCCAGCAGCTTGGGGGACAGGGCGCCCTACGAGCAGTACTTC.

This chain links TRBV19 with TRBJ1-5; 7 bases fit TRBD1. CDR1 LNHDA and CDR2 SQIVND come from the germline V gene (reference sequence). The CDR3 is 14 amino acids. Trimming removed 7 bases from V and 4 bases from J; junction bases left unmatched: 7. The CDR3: CASTPNRGNQPQHF. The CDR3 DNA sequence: TGTGCCAGTACCCCCAACAGGGGTAATCAGCCCCAGCATTTT.

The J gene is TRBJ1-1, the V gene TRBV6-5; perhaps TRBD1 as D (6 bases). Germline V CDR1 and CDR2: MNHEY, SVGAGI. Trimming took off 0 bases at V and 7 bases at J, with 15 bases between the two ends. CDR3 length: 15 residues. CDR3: CASSYSTGMLREAFF. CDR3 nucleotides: TGTGCCAGCAGTTACTCGACAGGAATGCTGCGTGAAGCTTTCTTT.

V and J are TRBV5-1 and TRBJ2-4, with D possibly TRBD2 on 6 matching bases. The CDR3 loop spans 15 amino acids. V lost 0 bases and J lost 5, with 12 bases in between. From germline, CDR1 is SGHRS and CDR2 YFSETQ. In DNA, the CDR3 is TGCGCCAGCAGCTTGGATGGGCGGGGAGAAAACATTCAGTACTTC. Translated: CASSLDGRGENIQYF. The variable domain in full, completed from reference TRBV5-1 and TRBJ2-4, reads KAGVTQTPRYLIKTRGQQVTLSCSPISGHRSVSWYQQTPGQGLQFLFEYFSETQRNKGNFPGRFSGRQFSNSRSEMNVSTLELGDSALYLCASSLDGRGENIQYFGAGTRLSVL.

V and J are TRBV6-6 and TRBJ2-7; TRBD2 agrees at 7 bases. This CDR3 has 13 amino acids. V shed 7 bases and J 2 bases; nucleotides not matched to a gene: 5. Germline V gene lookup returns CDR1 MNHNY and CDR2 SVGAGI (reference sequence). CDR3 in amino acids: CASTNREAYEQYF. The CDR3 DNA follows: TGTGCCAGCACGAACCGGGAGGCCTACGAGCAGTACTTC.

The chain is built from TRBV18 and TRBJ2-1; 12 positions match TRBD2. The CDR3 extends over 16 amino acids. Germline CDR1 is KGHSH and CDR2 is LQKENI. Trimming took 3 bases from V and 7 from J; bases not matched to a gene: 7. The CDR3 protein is CASSPELAGGRNEQFF. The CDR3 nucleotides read TGTGCCAGCTCACCTGAACTAGCGGGGGGTAGAAATGAGCAGTTCTTC.

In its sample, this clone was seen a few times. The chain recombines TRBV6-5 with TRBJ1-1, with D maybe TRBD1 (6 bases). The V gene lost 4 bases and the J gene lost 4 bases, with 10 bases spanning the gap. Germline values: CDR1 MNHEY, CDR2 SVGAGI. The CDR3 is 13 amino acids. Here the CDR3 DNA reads TGTGCCAGCAGTTCCGCCAGGGGCACTGAAGCTTTCTTT. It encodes CASSSARGTEAFF.

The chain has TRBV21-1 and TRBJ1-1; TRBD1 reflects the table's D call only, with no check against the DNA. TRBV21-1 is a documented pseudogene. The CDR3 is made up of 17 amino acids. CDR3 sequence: CASSKSDGHRMNTEAFF. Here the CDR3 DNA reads TGTGCCAGCAGCAAATCGGACGGACACAGGATGAACACTGAAGCTTTCTTT.

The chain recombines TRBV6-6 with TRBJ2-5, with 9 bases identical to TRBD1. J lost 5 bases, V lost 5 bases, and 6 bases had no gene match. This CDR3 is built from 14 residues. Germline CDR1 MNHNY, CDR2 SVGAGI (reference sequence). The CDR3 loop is CASSQDRGFETQYF. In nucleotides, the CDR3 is TGTGCCAGCAGTCAAGACAGGGGGTTCGAGACCCAGTACTTC.

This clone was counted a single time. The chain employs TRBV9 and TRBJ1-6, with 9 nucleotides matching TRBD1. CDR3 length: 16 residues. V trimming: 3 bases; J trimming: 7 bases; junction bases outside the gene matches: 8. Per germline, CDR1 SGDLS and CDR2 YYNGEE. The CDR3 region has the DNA TGTGCCAGCAGCGCGGACAGGGGCCTCCTCAATTCACCCCTCCACTTT. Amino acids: CASSADRGLLNSPLHF.

This chain's CDR3 is CASSQGLSGGYPDTQYF. CDR3 DNA sequence: TGCGCCAGCAGCCAAGGTCTTAGCGGGGGTTATCCAGATACGCAGTATTTT. The V call is TRBV4-3, the J call TRBJ2-3, with 9 bases fitting TRBD2. The germline V gene has CDR1 LGHNA and CDR2 YSLEER. With V trimmed by 1 base and J by 4 bases, 9 bases remained unmatched. This CDR3 is 17 amino acids long.

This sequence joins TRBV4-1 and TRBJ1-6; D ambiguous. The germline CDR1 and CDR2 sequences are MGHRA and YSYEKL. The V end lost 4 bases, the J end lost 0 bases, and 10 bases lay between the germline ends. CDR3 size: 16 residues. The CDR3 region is CASSPKGVSYNSPLHF. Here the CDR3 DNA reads TGCGCCAGCAGCCCGAAGGGAGTCTCCTATAATTCACCCCTCCACTTT.

DNA of the CDR3: TGTGCCAGTAGTATAGCTAGCGGGGCGGAGACCCAGTACTTC. It yields the protein CASSIASGAETQYF. The gene calls are TRBV19 and TRBJ2-5, with 9 bases fitting TRBD2. With V trimmed by 1 base and J by 5 bases, 2 bases remained unmatched. This CDR3 region has 14 residues. Germline assignment: CDR1 LNHDA and CDR2 SQIVND (reference sequence).